This TCR beta chain was documented in a study of control samples from healthy donors and cancer patients. From germline, CDR1 is SQVTM and CDR2 ANQGSEA. This CDR3 is 13 amino acids long. The V and J ends lost 4 bases and 6 bases respectively, with 12 bases between them. Generated by immunoSEQ multiplex PCR, the TCRdb table keeps only in-frame clones and is missing some. The sample has roughly 130,000 clones; about nine tenths are singletons. Sequencing input: blood. The chain employs TRBV29-1 and TRBJ2-2; D is uncertain. The receptor comes from a man aged 18 to 29 in good health. The CDR3 sequence: CSVANSLAGELFF. As DNA, the CDR3 is TGCAGCGTTGCAAATTCACTGGCCGGGGAGCTGTTTTTT.